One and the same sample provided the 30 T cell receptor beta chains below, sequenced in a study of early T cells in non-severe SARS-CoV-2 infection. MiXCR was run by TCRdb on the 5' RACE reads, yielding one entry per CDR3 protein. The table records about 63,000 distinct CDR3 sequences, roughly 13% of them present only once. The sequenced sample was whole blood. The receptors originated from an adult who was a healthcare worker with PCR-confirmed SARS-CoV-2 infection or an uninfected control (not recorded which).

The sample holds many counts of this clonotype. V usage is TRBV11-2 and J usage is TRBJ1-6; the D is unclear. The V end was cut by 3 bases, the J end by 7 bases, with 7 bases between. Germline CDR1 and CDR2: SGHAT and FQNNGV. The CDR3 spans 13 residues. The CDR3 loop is CASSFPGNSPLHF. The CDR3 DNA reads TGTGCCAGCAGCTTTCCGGGAAATTCACCCCTCCACTTT.

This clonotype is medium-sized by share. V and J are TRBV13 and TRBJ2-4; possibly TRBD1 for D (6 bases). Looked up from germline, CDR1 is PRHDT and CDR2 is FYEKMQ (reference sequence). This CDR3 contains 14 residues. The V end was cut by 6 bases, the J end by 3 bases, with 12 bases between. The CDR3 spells CASRGQSGKNIQYF. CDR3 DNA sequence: TGTGCCAGCAGGGGACAATCGGGCAAAAACATTCAGTACTTC.

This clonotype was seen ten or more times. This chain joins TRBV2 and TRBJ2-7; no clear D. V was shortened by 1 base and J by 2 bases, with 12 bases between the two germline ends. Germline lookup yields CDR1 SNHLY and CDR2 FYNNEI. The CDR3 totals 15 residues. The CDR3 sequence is CASSEVQLLTYEQYF. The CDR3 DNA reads TGTGCCAGCAGTGAAGTTCAGCTGCTTACCTACGAGCAGTACTTC. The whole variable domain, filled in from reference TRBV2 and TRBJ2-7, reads EPEVTQTPSHQVTQMGQEVILRCVPISNHLYFYWYRQILGQKVEFLVSFYNNEISEKSEIFDDQFSVERPDGSNFTLKIRSTKLEDSAMYFCASSEVQLLTYEQYFGPGTRLTVT.

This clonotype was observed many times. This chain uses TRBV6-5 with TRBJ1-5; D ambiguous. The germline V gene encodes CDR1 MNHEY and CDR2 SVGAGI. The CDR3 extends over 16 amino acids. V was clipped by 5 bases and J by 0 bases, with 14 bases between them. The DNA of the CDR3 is TGTGCCAGCAGTCGGGAGTTCACACCTAGCAATCAGCCCCAGCATTTT. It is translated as CASSREFTPSNQPQHF.

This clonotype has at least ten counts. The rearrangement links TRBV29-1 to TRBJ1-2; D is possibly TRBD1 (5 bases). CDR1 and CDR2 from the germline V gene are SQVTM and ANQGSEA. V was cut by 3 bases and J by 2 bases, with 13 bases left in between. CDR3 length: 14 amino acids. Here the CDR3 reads CSVDSGGRNYGYTF. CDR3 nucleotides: TGCAGCGTTGATTCTGGGGGAAGAAACTATGGCTACACCTTC. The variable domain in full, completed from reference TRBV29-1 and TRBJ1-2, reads SAVISQKPSRDICQRGTSLTIQCQVDSQVTMMFWYRQQPGQSLTLIATANQGSEATYESGFVIDKFPISRPNLTFSTLTVSNMSPEDSSIYLCSVDSGGRNYGYTFGSGTRLTVV.

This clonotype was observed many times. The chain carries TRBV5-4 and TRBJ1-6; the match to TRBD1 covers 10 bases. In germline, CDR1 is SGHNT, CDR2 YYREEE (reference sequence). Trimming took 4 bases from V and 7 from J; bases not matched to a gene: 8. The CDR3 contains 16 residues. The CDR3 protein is CASSHSGTGVNSPLHF. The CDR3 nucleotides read TGTGCCAGCAGCCATTCCGGGACAGGGGTAAATTCACCCCTCCACTTT.

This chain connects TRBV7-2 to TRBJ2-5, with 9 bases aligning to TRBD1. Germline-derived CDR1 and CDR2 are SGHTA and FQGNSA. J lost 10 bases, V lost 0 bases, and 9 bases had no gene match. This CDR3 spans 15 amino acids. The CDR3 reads CASSLAVGQGSGQYF. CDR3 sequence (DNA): TGTGCCAGCAGCTTAGCGGTGGGACAGGGCAGCGGCCAGTACTTC.

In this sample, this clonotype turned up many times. The CDR3 DNA follows: TGTGCCAGCAGCTCCACAAGACGGGTCGGAGGCTACACCTTC. Amino acid sequence: CASSSTRRVGGYTF. The chain combines TRBV7-9 with TRBJ1-2; D not resolved. This CDR3 contains 14 residues. V was trimmed by 4 bases and J by 8 bases, leaving 17 bases between them. Germline loops: CDR1 SEHNR, CDR2 FQNEAQ (reference sequence).

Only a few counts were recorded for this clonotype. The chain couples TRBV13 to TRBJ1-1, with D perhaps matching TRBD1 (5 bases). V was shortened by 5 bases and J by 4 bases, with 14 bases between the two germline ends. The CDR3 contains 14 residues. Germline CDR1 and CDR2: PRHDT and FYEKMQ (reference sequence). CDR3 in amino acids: CASSASSRGTEAFF. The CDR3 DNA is TGTGCCAGCAGCGCATCCTCGAGGGGCACTGAAGCTTTCTTT.

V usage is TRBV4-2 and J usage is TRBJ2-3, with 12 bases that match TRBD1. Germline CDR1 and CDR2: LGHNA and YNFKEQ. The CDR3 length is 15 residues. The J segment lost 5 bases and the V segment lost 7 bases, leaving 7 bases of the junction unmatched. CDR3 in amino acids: CASNLGTGGGDTQYF. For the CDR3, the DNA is TGTGCCAGCAACCTAGGGACAGGGGGCGGAGATACGCAGTATTTT.

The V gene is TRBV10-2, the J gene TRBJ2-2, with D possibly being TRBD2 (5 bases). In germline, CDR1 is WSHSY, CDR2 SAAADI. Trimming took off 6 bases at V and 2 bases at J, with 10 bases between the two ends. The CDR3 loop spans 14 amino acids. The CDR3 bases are TGCGCCAGCAGGGACTCAACAAACACCGGGGAGCTGTTTTTT. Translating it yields CASRDSTNTGELFF.

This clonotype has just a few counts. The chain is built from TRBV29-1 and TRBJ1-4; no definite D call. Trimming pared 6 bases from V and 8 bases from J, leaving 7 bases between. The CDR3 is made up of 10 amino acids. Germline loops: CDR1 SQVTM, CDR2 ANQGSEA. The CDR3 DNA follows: TGCAGCGTCGTCCGGGAAAAACTGTTTTTT. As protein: CSVVREKLFF.

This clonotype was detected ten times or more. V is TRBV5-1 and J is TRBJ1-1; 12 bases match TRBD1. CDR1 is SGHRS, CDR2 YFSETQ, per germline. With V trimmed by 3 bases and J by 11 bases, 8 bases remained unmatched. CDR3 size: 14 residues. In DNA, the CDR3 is TGCGCCAGCAGCTCGGGACAGGGGGCCGATGCGGCTTTCTTT. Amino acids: CASSSGQGADAAFF. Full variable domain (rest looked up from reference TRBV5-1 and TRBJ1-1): KAGVTQTPRYLIKTRGQQVTLSCSPISGHRSVSWYQQTPGQGLQFLFEYFSETQRNKGNFPGRFSGRQFSNSRSEMNVSTLELGDSALYLCASSSGQGADAAFFGQGTRLTVV.

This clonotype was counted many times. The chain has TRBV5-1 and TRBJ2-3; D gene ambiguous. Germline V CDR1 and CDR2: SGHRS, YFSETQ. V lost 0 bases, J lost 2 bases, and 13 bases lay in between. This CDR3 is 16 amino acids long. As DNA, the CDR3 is TGCGCCAGCAGCTTGGGTGCCCACTCGTCCACAGATACGCAGTATTTT. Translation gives CASSLGAHSSTDTQYF.

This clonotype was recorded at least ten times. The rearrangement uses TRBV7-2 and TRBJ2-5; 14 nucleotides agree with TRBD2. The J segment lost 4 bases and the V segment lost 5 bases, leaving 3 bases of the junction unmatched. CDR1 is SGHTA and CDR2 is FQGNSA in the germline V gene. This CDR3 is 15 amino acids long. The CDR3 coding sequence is TGTGCCAGCAGCAGGGGACTAGCGGGGGTAGAGACCCAGTACTTC. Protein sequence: CASSRGLAGVETQYF.

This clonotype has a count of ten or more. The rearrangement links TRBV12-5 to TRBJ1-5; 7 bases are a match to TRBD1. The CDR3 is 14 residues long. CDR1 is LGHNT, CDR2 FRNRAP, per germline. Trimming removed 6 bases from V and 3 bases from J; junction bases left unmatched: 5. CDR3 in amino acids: CASGNRGHNQPQHF. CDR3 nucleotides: TGTGCTAGTGGCAACAGGGGACACAATCAGCCCCAGCATTTT.

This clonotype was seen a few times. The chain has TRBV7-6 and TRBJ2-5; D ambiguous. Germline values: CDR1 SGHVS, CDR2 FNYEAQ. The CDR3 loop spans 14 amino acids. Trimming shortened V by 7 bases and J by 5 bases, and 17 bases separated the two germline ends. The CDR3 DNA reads TGTGCCAGCACCCGCCTCGACCGGTTGGAGACCCAGTACTTC. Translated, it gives CASTRLDRLETQYF.

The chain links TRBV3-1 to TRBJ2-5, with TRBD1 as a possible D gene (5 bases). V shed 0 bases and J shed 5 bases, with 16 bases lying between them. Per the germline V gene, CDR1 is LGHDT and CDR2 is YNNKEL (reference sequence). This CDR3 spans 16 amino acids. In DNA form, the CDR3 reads TGTGCCAGCAGCCAAGATTGGACAACTCAACGGGAGACCCAGTACTTC. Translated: CASSQDWTTQRETQYF.

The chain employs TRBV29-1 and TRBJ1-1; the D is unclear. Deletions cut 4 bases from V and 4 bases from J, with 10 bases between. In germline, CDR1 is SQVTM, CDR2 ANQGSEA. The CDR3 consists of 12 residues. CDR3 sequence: CSVVLGSTEAFF. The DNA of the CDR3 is TGCAGCGTTGTCCTAGGTAGCACTGAAGCTTTCTTT. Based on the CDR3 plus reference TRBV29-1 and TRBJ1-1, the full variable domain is SAVISQKPSRDICQRGTSLTIQCQVDSQVTMMFWYRQQPGQSLTLIATANQGSEATYESGFVIDKFPISRPNLTFSTLTVSNMSPEDSSIYLCSVVLGSTEAFFGQGTRLTVV.

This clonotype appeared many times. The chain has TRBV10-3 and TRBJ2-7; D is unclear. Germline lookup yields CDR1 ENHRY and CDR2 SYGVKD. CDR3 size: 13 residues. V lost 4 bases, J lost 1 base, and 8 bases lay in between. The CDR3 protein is CAISGTRSYEQYF. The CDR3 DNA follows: TGTGCCATCAGTGGAACCAGATCCTACGAGCAGTACTTC.

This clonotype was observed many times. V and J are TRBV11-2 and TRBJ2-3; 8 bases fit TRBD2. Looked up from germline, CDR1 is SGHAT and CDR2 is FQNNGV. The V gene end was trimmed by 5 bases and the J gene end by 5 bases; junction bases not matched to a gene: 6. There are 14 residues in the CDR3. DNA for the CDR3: TGTGCCAGCAGCGTGCGGGGGGCGGGAGATACGCAGTATTTT. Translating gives CASSVRGAGDTQYF.

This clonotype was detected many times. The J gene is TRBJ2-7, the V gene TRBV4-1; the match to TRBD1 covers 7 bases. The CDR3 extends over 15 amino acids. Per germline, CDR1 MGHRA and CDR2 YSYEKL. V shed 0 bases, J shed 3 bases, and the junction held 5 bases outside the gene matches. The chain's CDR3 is CASSQDIGTVYEQYF. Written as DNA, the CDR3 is TGCGCCAGCAGCCAAGATATCGGGACAGTCTACGAGCAGTACTTC.

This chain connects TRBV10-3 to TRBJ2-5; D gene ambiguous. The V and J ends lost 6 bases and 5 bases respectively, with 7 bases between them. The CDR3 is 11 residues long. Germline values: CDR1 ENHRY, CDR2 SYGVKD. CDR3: CAIRGDETQYF. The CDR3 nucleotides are TGTGCCATCAGGGGTGATGAGACCCAGTACTTC.

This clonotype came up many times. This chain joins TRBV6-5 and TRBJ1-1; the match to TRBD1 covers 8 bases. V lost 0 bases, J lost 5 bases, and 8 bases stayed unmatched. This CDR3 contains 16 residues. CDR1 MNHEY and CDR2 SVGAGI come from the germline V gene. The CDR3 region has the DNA TGTGCCAGCAGTTACTCGGCAGGGGGCTTGAGTACTGAAGCTTTCTTT. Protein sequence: CASSYSAGGLSTEAFF.

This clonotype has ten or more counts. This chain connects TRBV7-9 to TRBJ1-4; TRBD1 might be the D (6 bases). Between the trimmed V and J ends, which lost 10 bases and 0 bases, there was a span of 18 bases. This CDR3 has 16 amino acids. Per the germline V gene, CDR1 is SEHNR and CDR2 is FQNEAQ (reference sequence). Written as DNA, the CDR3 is TGTGCCATCCCCCCGCCCAGGGGACCAACTAATGAAAAACTGTTTTTT. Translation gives CAIPPPRGPTNEKLFF.

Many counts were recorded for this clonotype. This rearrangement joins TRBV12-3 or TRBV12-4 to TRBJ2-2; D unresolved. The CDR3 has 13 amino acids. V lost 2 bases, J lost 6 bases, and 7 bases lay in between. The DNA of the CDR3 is TGTGCCAGCAGTTTAACTATCCCCGGGGAGCTGTTTTTT. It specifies CASSLTIPGELFF.

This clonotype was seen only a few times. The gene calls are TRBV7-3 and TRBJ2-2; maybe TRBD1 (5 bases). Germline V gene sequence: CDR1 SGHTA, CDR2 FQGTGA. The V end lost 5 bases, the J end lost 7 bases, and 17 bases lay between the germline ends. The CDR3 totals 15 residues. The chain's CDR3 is CASSPVQGFGGELFF. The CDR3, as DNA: TGTGCCAGCAGCCCCGTCCAGGGTTTTGGCGGGGAGCTGTTTTTT.

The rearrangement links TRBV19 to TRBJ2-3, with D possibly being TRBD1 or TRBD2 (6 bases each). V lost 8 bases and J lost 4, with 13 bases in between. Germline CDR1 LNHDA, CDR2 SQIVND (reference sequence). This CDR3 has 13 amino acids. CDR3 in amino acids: CASRVGGADTQYF. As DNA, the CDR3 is TGTGCCAGTCGAGTGGGGGGCGCAGATACGCAGTATTTT.

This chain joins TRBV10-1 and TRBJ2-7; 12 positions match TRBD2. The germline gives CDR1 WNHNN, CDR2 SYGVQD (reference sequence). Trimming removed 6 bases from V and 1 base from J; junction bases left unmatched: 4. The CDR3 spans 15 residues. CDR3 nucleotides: TGCGCCAGCAGCGATGGACTAGCGGGGTCCTACGAGCAGTACTTC. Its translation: CASSDGLAGSYEQYF.

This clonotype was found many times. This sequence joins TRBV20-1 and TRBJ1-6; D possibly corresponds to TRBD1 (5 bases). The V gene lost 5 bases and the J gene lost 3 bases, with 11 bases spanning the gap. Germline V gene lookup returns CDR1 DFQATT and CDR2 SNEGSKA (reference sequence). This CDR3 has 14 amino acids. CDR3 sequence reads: CSAGGDGYNSPLHF. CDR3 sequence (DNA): TGCAGTGCTGGGGGTGACGGCTATAATTCACCCCTCCACTTT.